This entry lists 9 T cell receptor beta chains sequenced from one sample in a study of T cell responses to AZD1222 COVID-19 vaccine. Repertoires were generated with immunoSEQ multiplex PCR, while TCRdb's copy carries only in-frame clones and drops some. The data show 150,000 or so clones, about nine tenths seen once. Material: peripheral blood, obtained 28 days after the second AZD1222 dose. The receptors were sampled from an adult who received the AZD1222 COVID-19 vaccine.

This sequence joins TRBV5-4 and TRBJ2-5, with a weak D call TRBD2 (5 bases). The CDR3 is made up of 17 amino acids. Germline lookup yields CDR1 SGHNT and CDR2 YYREEE (reference sequence). Trimming took off 0 bases at V and 5 bases at J, with 20 bases between the two ends. The CDR3 protein is CASSLAQWTGHSETQYF. In DNA, the CDR3 is TGTGCCAGCAGCTTGGCGCAATGGACTGGCCATTCTGAGACCCAGTACTTC.

The genes are TRBV7-9 and TRBJ1-4; no clear D gene. V was cut by 6 bases and J by 8 bases, with 16 bases left in between. Germline loops: CDR1 SEHNR, CDR2 FQNEAQ (reference sequence). This CDR3 is 14 amino acids long. The CDR3 region is CASRTSDSFEKLFF. For the CDR3, the DNA is TGTGCCAGCAGGACTTCAGACTCCTTCGAAAAACTGTTTTTT. The full variable domain, in which reference TRBV7-9 and TRBJ1-4 provide the parts outside the CDR3, is DTGVSQNPRHKITKRGQNVTFRCDPISEHNRLYWYRQTLGQGPEFLTYFQNEAQLEKSRLLSDRFSAERPKGSFSTLEIQRTEQGDSAMYLCASRTSDSFEKLFFGSGTQLSVL.

The V call is TRBV7-8, the J call TRBJ2-3; the D is unclear. The V end was cut by 2 bases, the J end by 0 bases, with 15 bases between. The germline V gene encodes CDR1 SGHVS and CDR2 FQNEAQ. CDR3 length: 17 amino acids. The CDR3 reads CASSLFSTGHSTDTQYF. In DNA form, the CDR3 reads TGTGCCAGCAGCTTATTTAGTACGGGCCATAGCACAGATACGCAGTATTTT.

This clone appeared once. This chain's CDR3 is CASSFGQPSTDTQYF. Written as DNA, the CDR3 is TGTGCCAGCAGCTTCGGACAGCCCTCCACAGATACGCAGTATTTT. The chain joins TRBV7-8 to TRBJ2-3, with D perhaps TRBD1 (6 bases). Deletions cut 3 bases from V and 2 bases from J, with 12 bases between. In germline, CDR1 is SGHVS, CDR2 FQNEAQ. This CDR3 has 15 amino acids.

The sample holds one count of this clone. This chain uses TRBV5-5 with TRBJ1-2, with 9 positions matching TRBD1. Trimming cost V 4 bases and J 3 bases; bases outside gene matches: 7. Germline V gives CDR1 SGHKS, CDR2 YYEKEE (reference sequence). There are 15 residues in the CDR3. CDR3 amino acids: CASSHGTGYDYGYTF. CDR3 sequence (DNA): TGTGCCAGCAGCCATGGGACAGGGTATGACTATGGCTACACCTTC.

The CDR3 protein is CASSPAWRGAYEQYF. Written as DNA, the CDR3 is TGTGCCAGTAGCCCGGCGTGGCGGGGGGCCTACGAGCAGTACTTC. This chain connects TRBV19 to TRBJ2-7, with 8 positions matching TRBD2. Germline CDR1 is LNHDA and CDR2 is SQIVND (reference sequence). J lost 2 bases, V lost 6 bases, and 9 bases had no gene match. CDR3 size: 15 residues.

The V call is TRBV14, the J call TRBJ2-1; 7 positions agree with TRBD1. CDR1 is SGHDN, CDR2 FVKESK, per germline. The CDR3 has 14 amino acids. V trimming: 9 bases; J trimming: 7 bases; junction bases outside the gene matches: 12. CDR3 bases: TGTGCCAGTAACAGGGGTTTCGCCGAAAATGAGCAGTTCTTC. Encoded protein: CASNRGFAENEQFF.

This clone was observed a single time. The rearrangement joins TRBV7-9 to TRBJ1-3, with D hard to call. Germline V gives CDR1 SEHNR, CDR2 FQNEAQ (reference sequence). The V end lost 2 bases, the J end lost 0 bases, and 5 bases lay between the germline ends. This CDR3 has 14 residues. CDR3 nucleotide sequence: TGTGCCAGCAGCTTATGGAGCTCTGGAAACACCATATATTTT. Translation: CASSLWSSGNTIYF.

The chain joins TRBV7-2 to TRBJ2-1, with D perhaps matching TRBD2 (7 bases). Germline lookup yields CDR1 SGHTA and CDR2 FQGNSA. The CDR3 contains 15 residues. V gave up 5 bases and J gave up 4 bases, with 15 bases separating them. The CDR3 here is CASSPRGGRYNEQFF. CDR3 bases: TGTGCCAGCAGCCCGAGGGGGGGGAGATACAATGAGCAGTTCTTC.